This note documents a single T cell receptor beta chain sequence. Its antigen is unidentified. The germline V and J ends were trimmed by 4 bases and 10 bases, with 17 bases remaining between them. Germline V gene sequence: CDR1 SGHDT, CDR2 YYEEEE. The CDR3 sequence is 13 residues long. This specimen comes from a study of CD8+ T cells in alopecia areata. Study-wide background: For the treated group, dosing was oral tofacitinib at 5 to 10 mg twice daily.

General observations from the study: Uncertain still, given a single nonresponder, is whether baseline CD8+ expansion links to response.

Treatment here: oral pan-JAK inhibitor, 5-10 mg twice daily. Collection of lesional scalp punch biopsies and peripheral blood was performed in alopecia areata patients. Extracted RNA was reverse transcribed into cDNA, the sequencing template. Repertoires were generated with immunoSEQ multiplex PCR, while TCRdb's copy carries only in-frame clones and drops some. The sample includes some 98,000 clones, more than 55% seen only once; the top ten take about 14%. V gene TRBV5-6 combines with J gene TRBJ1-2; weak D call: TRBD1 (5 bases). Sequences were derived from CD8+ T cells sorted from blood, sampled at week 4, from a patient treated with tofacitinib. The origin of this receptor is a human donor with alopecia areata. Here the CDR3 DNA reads TGTGCCAGCAGCCTTTGGCAGGGCTTGGACTACACCTTC. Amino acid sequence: CASSLWQGLDYTF.